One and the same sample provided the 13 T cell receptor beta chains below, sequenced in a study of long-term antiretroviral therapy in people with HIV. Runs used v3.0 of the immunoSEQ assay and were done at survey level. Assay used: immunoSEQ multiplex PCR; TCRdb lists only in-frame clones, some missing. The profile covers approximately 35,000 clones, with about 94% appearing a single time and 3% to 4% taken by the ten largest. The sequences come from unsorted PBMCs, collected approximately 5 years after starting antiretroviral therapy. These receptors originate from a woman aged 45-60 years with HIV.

CDR3 loop: CASSDRSAGLVNEQFF. CDR3 nucleotides: TGCGCCAGCAGTGATCGGTCGGCAGGGCTTGTGAATGAGCAGTTCTTC. The chain couples TRBV10-1 to TRBJ2-1; D might be TRBD1 (5 bases). CDR1 and CDR2 from the germline V gene are WNHNN and SYGVQD (reference sequence). Trimming left V 3 bases short and J 7 bases short, with 19 bases between. The CDR3 sequence is 16 residues long.

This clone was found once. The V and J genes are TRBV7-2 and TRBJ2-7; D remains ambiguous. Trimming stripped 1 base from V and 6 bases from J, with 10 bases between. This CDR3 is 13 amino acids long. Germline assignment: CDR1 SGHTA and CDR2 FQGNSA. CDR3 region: CASSLVGTVEQYF. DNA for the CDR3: TGTGCCAGCAGCTTAGTGGGTACAGTCGAGCAGTACTTC.

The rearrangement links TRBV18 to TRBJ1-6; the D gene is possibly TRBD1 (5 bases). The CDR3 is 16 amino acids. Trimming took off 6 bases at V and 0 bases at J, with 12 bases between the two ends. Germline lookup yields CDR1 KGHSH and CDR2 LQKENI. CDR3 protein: CASSRDWSSYNSPLHF. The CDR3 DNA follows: TGTGCCAGCTCCCGGGACTGGAGCTCCTATAATTCACCCCTCCACTTT.

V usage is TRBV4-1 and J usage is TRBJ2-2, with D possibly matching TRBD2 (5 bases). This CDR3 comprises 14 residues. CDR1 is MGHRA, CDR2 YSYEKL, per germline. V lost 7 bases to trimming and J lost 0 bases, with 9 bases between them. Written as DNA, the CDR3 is TGCGCCAGCAATACGGGGACGAACACCGGGGAGCTGTTTTTT. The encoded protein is CASNTGTNTGELFF.

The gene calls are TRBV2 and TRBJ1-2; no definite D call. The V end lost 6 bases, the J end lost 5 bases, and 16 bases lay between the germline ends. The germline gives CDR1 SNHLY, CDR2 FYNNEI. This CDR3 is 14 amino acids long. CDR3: CASRDPGGGYGYTF. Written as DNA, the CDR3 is TGTGCCAGCAGGGACCCGGGCGGAGGTTATGGCTACACCTTC.

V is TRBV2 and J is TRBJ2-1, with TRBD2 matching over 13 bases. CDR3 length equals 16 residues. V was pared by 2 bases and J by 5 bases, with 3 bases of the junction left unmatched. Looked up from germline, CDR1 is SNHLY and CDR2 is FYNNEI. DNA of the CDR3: TGTGCCAGCAGTGAATTTGGACTAGCGGGGGACAATGAGCAGTTCTTC. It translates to CASSEFGLAGDNEQFF.

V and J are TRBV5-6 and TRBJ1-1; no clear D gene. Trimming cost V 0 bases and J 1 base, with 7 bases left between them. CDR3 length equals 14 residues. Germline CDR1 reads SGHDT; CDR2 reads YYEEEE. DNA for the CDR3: TGTGCCAGCAGCTTGGTAGGTGCGAACACTGAAGCTTTCTTT. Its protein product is CASSLVGANTEAFF. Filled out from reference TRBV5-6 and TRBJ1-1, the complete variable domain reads DAGVTQSPTHLIKTRGQQVTLRCSPKSGHDTVSWYQQALGQGPQFIFQYYEEEERQRGNFPDRFSGHQFPNYSSELNVNALLLGDSALYLCASSLVGANTEAFFGQGTRLTVV.

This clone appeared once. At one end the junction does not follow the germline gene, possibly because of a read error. CDR3 amino acids: CASRTGGVYGHTF. As DNA, the CDR3 is TGTGCCTCCAGGACAGGGGGCGTCTATGGCCACACCTTC. The chain carries TRBV10-3 and TRBJ1-2, with TRBD1 identical over 11 bases. The CDR3 extends over 13 amino acids. Germline CDR1 and CDR2: ENHRY and SYGVKD.

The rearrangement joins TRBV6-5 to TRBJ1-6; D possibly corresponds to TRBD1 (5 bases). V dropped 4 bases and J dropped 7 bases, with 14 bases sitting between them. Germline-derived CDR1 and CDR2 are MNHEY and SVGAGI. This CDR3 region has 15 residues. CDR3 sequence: CASSSNQGRNSPLHF. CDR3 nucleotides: TGTGCCAGCAGTTCCAATCAGGGTAGGAATTCACCCCTCCACTTT.

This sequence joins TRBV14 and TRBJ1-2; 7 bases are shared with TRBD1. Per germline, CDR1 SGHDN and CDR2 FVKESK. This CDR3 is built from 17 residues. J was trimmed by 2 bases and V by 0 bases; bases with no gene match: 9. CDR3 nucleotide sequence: TGTGCCAGCAGCCAAGATTGGACCACAGGGGCCAACTATGGCTACACCTTC. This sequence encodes CASSQDWTTGANYGYTF.

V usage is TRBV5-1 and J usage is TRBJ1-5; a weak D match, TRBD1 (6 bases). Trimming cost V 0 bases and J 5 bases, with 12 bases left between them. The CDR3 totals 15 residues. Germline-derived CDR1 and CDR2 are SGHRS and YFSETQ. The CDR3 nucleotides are TGCGCCAGCAGCTTGGAGACAGGCGTCGATCAGCCCCAGCATTTT. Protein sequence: CASSLETGVDQPQHF.

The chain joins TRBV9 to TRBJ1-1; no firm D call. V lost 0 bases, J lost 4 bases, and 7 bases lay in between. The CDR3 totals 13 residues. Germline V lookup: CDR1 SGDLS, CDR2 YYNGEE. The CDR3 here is CASSVGGSTEAFF. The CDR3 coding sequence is TGTGCCAGCAGCGTAGGAGGCAGCACTGAAGCTTTCTTT.

Here the CDR3 DNA reads TGTGCCAGCAGCATAACAGGGGTTAATTCACCCCTCCACTTT. It specifies CASSITGVNSPLHF. This rearrangement joins TRBV6-5 to TRBJ1-6, with 7 bases lining up with TRBD1. CDR1 MNHEY and CDR2 SVGAGI come from the germline V gene. This CDR3 spans 14 amino acids. Losses at the gene ends were 6 bases for V and 6 bases for J; bases not matched to a gene: 5.